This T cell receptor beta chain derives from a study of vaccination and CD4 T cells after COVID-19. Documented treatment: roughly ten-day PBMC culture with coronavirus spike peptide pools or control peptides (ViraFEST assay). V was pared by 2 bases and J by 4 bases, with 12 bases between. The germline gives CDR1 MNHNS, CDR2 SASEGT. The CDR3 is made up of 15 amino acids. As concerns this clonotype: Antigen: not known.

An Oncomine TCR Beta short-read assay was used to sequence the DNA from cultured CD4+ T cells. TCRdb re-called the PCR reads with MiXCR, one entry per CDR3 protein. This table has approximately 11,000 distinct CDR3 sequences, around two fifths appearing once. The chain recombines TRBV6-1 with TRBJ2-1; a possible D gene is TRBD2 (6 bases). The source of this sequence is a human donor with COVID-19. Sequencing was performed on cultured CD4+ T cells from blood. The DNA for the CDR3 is TGTGCCAGCAGTGAAACCGGGACTTTATACAATGAGCAGTTCTTC. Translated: CASSETGTLYNEQFF.